This T cell receptor beta chain was found in a study of CD8+CD57+ T cells in acquired aplastic anemia. This clonotype has at least ten counts. Genomic DNA served as template for TCR beta VDJ and CDR3 profiling. TCRdb fed the reads into MiXCR, producing one record per CDR3 protein. Of 150,000 to 200,000 distinct CDR3 sequences listed, around 40% are singletons. CDR3 length: 14 residues. CDR1 is SGHNT and CDR2 is YYREEE in the germline V gene (reference sequence). The V gene end was trimmed by 4 bases and the J gene end by 4 bases; junction bases not matched to a gene: 4. Sequenced material: sorted CD4+, CD8+, or CD8+CD57+ T cells (not recorded which) from PBMCs. J is TRBJ2-7 and V is TRBV5-4; TRBD1 agrees at 11 bases. The receptor's source is a human donor in good health. CDR3 sequence: CASSKGQGAYEQYF. The CDR3 DNA follows: TGTGCCAGCAGCAAAGGACAGGGGGCATACGAGCAGTACTTC. Looking up the rest from reference TRBV5-4 and TRBJ2-7 gives the full variable domain: ETGVTQSPTHLIKTRGQQVTLRCSSQSGHNTVSWYQQALGQGPQFIFQYYREEENGRGNFPPRFSGLQFPNYSSELNVNALELDDSALYLCASSKGQGAYEQYFGPGTRLTVT.